The 21 T cell receptor beta chains reported below all come from one sample, sequenced in a study of shared clonotypes between healthy human individuals. Sequencing used immunoSEQ multiplex PCR; TCRdb keeps in-frame clones, though not all of them. Here the sample spans about 1.1 million clones, 75% to 85% being singletons. The source material was memory CD4+ T cells from PBMCs. Subset meaning: CD45RA-negative fraction. The receptors were gathered from a man aged 18-30 years in good health. Some clones in this sample may be carry-over from other donors' samples.

The sample holds a few counts of this clone. This sequence joins TRBV30 and TRBJ2-3; D may match TRBD1 or TRBD2 (5 bases each). V was shortened by 8 bases and J by 2 bases, with 17 bases between the two germline ends. CDR1 and CDR2 (germline): GTSNPN, SVGIG (reference sequence). The CDR3 is 14 amino acids. In DNA, the CDR3 is TGTGCCCGGGACCGGGGCCAAACCACAGATACGCAGTATTTT. Residues: CARDRGQTTDTQYF.

A few counts support this clone. In DNA form, the CDR3 reads TGCGCCAGCAGCACGGGGACGGAACAGCCCCAGCATTTT. Translating gives CASSTGTEQPQHF. V usage is TRBV5-1 and J usage is TRBJ1-5, with D perhaps TRBD1 (5 bases). The CDR3 consists of 13 residues. Germline assignment: CDR1 SGHRS and CDR2 YFSETQ. V lost 4 bases, J lost 7 bases, and 12 bases lay in between.

This clone was observed a handful of times. The chain combines TRBV19 with TRBJ1-2; D might be TRBD1 (5 bases). The CDR3 consists of 15 residues. Looked up from germline, CDR1 is LNHDA and CDR2 is SQIVND (reference sequence). Between the trimmed V and J ends, which lost 4 bases and 0 bases, there was a span of 12 bases. The CDR3 sequence: CASSSDRSANYGYTF. The DNA for the CDR3 is TGTGCCAGTAGTAGCGACAGATCAGCTAACTATGGCTACACCTTC.

The table lists this clone with a count of one. The chain combines TRBV5-8 with TRBJ1-2, with D hard to call. The CDR3 runs to 13 residues. Germline V gene sequence: CDR1 SGHTS, CDR2 YDEGEE. Trimming removed 0 bases at V and 8 bases at J, with 11 bases between. CDR3 bases: TGTGCCAGCAGCTTGGAGAGTCGGCGGGGCTACACCTTC. It translates to CASSLESRRGYTF.

The gene calls are TRBV11-1 and TRBJ2-1; possibly TRBD2 for D (5 bases). This CDR3 has 15 amino acids. CDR1 is SGHAT, CDR2 FQDESV, per germline (reference sequence). V was pared by 1 base and J by 2 bases, with 9 bases between. Here the CDR3 reads CASSLEGRTYNEQFF. DNA of the CDR3: TGTGCCAGCAGCTTAGAAGGGAGAACCTACAATGAGCAGTTCTTC.

Comment on this clone: The sample carries other DNA sequences with the same CDR3. The rearrangement links TRBV30 to TRBJ1-5, with 8 bases fitting TRBD1. Germline trimming cut 2 bases from V and 6 bases from J; bases unmatched to any gene: 3. Germline CDR1 and CDR2: GTSNPN and SVGIG (reference sequence). The CDR3 contains 13 residues. The DNA for the CDR3 is TGTGCCTGGAGTACAGGGGGAAGTCAGCCCCAGCATTTT. Protein: CAWSTGGSQPQHF.

The J gene is TRBJ2-3, the V gene TRBV28; possibly TRBD1 for D (6 bases). V was pared by 7 bases and J by 9 bases, with 23 bases between. The germline V gene encodes CDR1 MDHEN and CDR2 SYDVKM. The CDR3 is made up of 15 amino acids. Here the CDR3 reads CASTSGTSYRTTQYF. DNA of the CDR3: TGTGCCAGCACTTCGGGGACATCTTACAGAACGACGCAGTATTTT. The whole variable domain, remainder taken from reference TRBV28 and TRBJ2-3, is DVKVTQSSRYLVKRTGEKVFLECVQDMDHENMFWYRQDPGLGLRLIYFSYDVKMKEKGDIPEGYSVSREKKERFSLILESASTNQTSMYLCASTSGTSYRTTQYFGPGTRLTVL.

The chain has TRBV21-1 and TRBJ2-1; TRBD2, the table's D call, was not compared with the DNA. TRBV21-1 counts as a pseudogene. The CDR3 length is 16 residues. In DNA form, the CDR3 reads TGTGCCAGCAGCCGAAGACTAGCGGCCTCCTACAATGAGCAGTTCTTC. It yields the protein CASSRRLAASYNEQFF.

A single count supports this clone. The V and J genes are TRBV28 and TRBJ1-2; the D gene is possibly TRBD1 (6 bases). The CDR3 totals 14 residues. Germline V gene sequence: CDR1 MDHEN, CDR2 SYDVKM. Trimming stripped 6 bases from V and 7 bases from J, with 18 bases between. CDR3 sequence (DNA): TGTGCCAGCAGCAAAGGACAGACATATCGTGGCTACACCTTC. Protein product: CASSKGQTYRGYTF.

V is TRBV5-1 and J is TRBJ2-3; 7 bases map to TRBD2. Germline V lookup: CDR1 SGHRS, CDR2 YFSETQ. The CDR3 length is 14 residues. With 3 bases clipped from V and 5 bases from J, the junction kept 6 bases outside the gene matches. CDR3 DNA: TGCGCCAGCAGCTGGTCTGCGGGGGTAGATACGCAGTATTTT. Amino acids: CASSWSAGVDTQYF. The full variable domain, its missing parts supplied by reference TRBV5-1 and TRBJ2-3, is KAGVTQTPRYLIKTRGQQVTLSCSPISGHRSVSWYQQTPGQGLQFLFEYFSETQRNKGNFPGRFSGRQFSNSRSEMNVSTLELGDSALYLCASSWSAGVDTQYFGPGTRLTVL.

This rearrangement joins TRBV27 to TRBJ2-7; D gene ambiguous. There are 13 residues in the CDR3. Germline values: CDR1 MNHEY, CDR2 SMNVEV (reference sequence). Trimming removed 3 bases from V and 6 bases from J, with 12 bases in between. CDR3 amino acids: CASSFTGLGEQYF. The CDR3 DNA sequence: TGTGCCAGCAGTTTTACTGGGCTGGGCGAGCAGTACTTC.

The chain links TRBV9 to TRBJ2-3; D uncertain. Trimming pared 4 bases from V and 0 bases from J, leaving 12 bases between. Germline V CDR1 and CDR2: SGDLS, YYNGEE. The length of the CDR3 is 15 residues. The CDR3 loop reads CASSPEPLSTDTQYF. In nucleotides, the CDR3 is TGTGCCAGCAGCCCAGAGCCGCTGAGCACAGATACGCAGTATTTT.

This clone was recorded at least ten times. This sample also contains other DNA sequences that code for the same CDR3. The chain has TRBV6-5 and TRBJ2-5; D could derive from TRBD1 or TRBD2 (6 bases each). CDR1 is MNHEY and CDR2 is SVGAGI in the germline V gene. CDR3 length: 15 amino acids. The V end was cut by 0 bases, the J end by 3 bases, with 11 bases between. The chain's CDR3 is CASSYSGGTEETQYF. In nucleotides, the CDR3 is TGTGCCAGCAGTTACTCCGGGGGCACCGAAGAGACCCAGTACTTC.

This clone has a count of ten or more. The chain is built from TRBV2 and TRBJ2-7; D call uncertain. This CDR3 is 11 amino acids long. CDR1 is SNHLY and CDR2 is FYNNEI in the germline V gene. Trimming removed 8 bases at V and 3 bases at J, with 8 bases between. The DNA of the CDR3 is TGTGCCAGCGGCTCGAGCTACGAGCAGTACTTC. It encodes CASGSSYEQYF.

Concerning this clone itself: Relative to the germline gene, one junction end is altered; a read error may explain this. This chain uses TRBV6-1 with TRBJ1-4; 9 bases match TRBD1. Germline lookup yields CDR1 MNHNS and CDR2 SASEGT. The CDR3 has 14 residues. CDR3 in amino acids: CASIVTGGNEKLFF. The DNA of the CDR3 is TGTGCAAGCATAGTGACAGGGGGTAATGAAAAACTGTTTTTT.

This clone was seen ten or more times. The chain couples TRBV5-1 to TRBJ2-2, with TRBD1 matching over 7 bases. The germline V gene has CDR1 SGHRS and CDR2 YFSETQ. V gave up 4 bases and J gave up 4 bases; unmatched junction bases: 10. There are 16 residues in the CDR3. The CDR3 reads CASSPANRGSTGELFF. CDR3 DNA: TGCGCCAGCAGCCCGGCAAACAGGGGAAGCACCGGGGAGCTGTTTTTT.

This sequence joins TRBV7-2 and TRBJ2-7; TRBD2 is a possible D gene (6 bases). Germline assignment: CDR1 SGHTA and CDR2 FQGNSA. This CDR3 contains 15 residues. The germline V and J ends were trimmed by 8 bases and 5 bases, with 22 bases remaining between them. This chain's CDR3 is CASQEGGAGLDEQYF. The CDR3 region has the DNA TGTGCCAGCCAAGAAGGAGGGGCTGGCTTAGACGAGCAGTACTTC.

The chain has TRBV7-7 and TRBJ2-2; either TRBD1 or TRBD2 may fit D (5 bases each). V gave up 1 base and J gave up 5 bases, with 11 bases separating them. Germline V gene data show CDR1 as SSHAT and CDR2 as FNYEAQ (reference sequence). The CDR3 sequence is 15 residues long. CDR3 residues: CASSLGGKVTGELFF. The CDR3, as DNA: TGTGCCAGCAGCTTAGGGGGGAAAGTTACCGGGGAGCTGTTTTTT.

This chain links TRBV19 with TRBJ1-1; no firm D call. V dropped 6 bases and J dropped 2 bases, with 10 bases sitting between them. Germline V gene sequence: CDR1 LNHDA, CDR2 SQIVND (reference sequence). There are 13 residues in the CDR3. This CDR3 reads CASSDTRNTEAFF. CDR3 DNA sequence: TGTGCCAGTAGCGACACCAGAAACACTGAAGCTTTCTTT.

The chain employs TRBV20-1 and TRBJ1-2; no definite D call. The CDR3 has 9 amino acids. V was trimmed by 5 bases and J by 6 bases, leaving 4 bases between them. CDR1 DFQATT and CDR2 SNEGSKA come from the germline V gene (reference sequence). CDR3 bases: TGCAGTGCTGGGGATGGCTACACCTTC. Residues: CSAGDGYTF.

The V gene is TRBV5-1, the J gene TRBJ2-3; TRBD2 agrees at 7 bases. Per germline, CDR1 SGHRS and CDR2 YFSETQ. The trim removed 4 bases at V and 4 bases at J, leaving 9 bases unmatched. The CDR3 has 15 residues. The CDR3 protein is CASSPPLADPDTQYF. As DNA, the CDR3 is TGCGCCAGCAGCCCCCCGCTAGCGGACCCAGATACGCAGTATTTT.